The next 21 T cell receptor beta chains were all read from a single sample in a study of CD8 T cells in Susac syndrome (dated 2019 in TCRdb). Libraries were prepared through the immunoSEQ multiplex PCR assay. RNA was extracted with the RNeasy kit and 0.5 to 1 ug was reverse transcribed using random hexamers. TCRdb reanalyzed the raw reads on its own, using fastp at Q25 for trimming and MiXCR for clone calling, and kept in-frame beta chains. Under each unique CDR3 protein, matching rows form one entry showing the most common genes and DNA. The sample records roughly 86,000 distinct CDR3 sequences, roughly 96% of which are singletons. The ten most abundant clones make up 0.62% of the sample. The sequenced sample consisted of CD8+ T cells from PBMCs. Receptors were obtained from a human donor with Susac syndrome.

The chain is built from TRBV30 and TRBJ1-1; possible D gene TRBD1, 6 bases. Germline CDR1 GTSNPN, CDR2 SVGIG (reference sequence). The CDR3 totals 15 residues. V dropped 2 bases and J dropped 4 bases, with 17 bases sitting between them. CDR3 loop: CAWSRRPGAGTEAFF. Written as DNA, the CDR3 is TGTGCCTGGAGTCGTCGCCCGGGGGCAGGCACTGAAGCTTTCTTT.

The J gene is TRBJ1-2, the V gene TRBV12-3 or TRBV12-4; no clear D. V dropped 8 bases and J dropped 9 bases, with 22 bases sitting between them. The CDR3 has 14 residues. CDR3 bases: TGTGCCAGCGACTCTCGGGAGAAGACCCAAAGCTACACCTTC. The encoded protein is CASDSREKTQSYTF.

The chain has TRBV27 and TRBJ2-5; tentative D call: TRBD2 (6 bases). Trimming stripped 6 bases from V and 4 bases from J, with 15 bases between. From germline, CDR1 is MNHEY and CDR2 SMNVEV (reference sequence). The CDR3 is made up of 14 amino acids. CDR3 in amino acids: CASSDEGGGETQYF. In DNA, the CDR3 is TGTGCCAGCAGCGACGAGGGAGGAGGAGAGACCCAGTACTTC.

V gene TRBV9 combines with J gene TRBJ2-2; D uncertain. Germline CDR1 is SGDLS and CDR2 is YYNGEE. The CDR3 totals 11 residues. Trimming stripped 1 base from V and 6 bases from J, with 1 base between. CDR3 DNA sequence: TGTGCCAGCAGCGTACCCGGGGAGCTGTTTTTT. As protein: CASSVPGELFF. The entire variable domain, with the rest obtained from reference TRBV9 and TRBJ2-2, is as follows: DSGVTQTPKHLITATGQRVTLRCSPRSGDLSVYWYQQSLDQGLQFLIQYYNGEERAKGNILERFSAQQFPDLHSELNLSSLELGDSALYFCASSVPGELFFGEGSRLTVL.

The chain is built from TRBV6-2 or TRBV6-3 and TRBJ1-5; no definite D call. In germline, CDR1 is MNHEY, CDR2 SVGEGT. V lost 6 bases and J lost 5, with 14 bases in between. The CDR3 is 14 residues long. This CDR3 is CASSRRTSDQPQHF. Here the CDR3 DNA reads TGTGCCAGCAGCCGACGGACCTCCGATCAGCCCCAGCATTTT.

This CDR3 is CASSPTRAPVEQYF. Here the CDR3 DNA reads TGCGCCAGCAGCCCGACGCGGGCACCAGTCGAGCAGTACTTC. The chain is built from TRBV4-1 and TRBJ2-7, with a tentative D call TRBD2 (5 bases). The V gene lost 4 bases and the J gene lost 6 bases, with 16 bases spanning the gap. In germline, CDR1 is MGHRA, CDR2 YSYEKL. This CDR3 has 14 residues.

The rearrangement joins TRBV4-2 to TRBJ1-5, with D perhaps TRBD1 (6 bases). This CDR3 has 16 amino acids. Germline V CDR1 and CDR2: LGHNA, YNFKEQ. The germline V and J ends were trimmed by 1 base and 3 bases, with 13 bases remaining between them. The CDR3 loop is CASSQARTGNNQPQHF. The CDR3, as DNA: TGTGCCAGCAGCCAAGCCCGCACAGGGAACAATCAGCCCCAGCATTTT.

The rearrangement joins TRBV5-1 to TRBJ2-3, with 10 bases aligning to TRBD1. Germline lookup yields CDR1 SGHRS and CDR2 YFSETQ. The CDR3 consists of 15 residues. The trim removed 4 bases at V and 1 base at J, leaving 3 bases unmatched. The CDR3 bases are TGCGCCAGCAGCCCGGGGACAGGGGGCACAGATACGCAGTATTTT. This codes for CASSPGTGGTDTQYF. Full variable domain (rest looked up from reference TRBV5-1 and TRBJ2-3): KAGVTQTPRYLIKTRGQQVTLSCSPISGHRSVSWYQQTPGQGLQFLFEYFSETQRNKGNFPGRFSGRQFSNSRSEMNVSTLELGDSALYLCASSPGTGGTDTQYFGPGTRLTVL.

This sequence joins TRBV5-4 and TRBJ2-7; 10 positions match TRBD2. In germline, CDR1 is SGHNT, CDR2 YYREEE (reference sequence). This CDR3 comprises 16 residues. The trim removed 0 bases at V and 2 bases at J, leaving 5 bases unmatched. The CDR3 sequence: CASSLGGLAQTYEQYF. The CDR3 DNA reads TGTGCCAGCAGCTTGGGGGGACTAGCGCAAACCTACGAGCAGTACTTC.

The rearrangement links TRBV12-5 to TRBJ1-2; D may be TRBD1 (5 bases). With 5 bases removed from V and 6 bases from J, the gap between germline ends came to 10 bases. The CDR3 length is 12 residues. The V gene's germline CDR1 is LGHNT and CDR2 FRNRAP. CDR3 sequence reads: CASGQGGDGYTF. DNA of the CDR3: TGTGCTAGTGGTCAGGGCGGCGATGGCTACACCTTC.

Written as DNA, the CDR3 is TGTGCCAGCAGCTTAGTATCCAGGAACACAGATACGCAGTATTTT. It yields the protein CASSLVSRNTDTQYF. The chain employs TRBV7-2 and TRBJ2-3; D unresolved. Germline CDR1 and CDR2: SGHTA and FQGNSA. This CDR3 contains 15 residues. V was shortened by 1 base and J by 2 bases, with 10 bases between the two germline ends. Combining the CDR3 with reference TRBV7-2 and TRBJ2-3 gives the whole variable domain GAGVSQSPSNKVTEKGKDVELRCDPISGHTALYWYRQSLGQGLEFLIYFQGNSAPDKSGLPSDRFSAERTGGSVSTLTIQRTQQEDSAVYLCASSLVSRNTDTQYFGPGTRLTVL.

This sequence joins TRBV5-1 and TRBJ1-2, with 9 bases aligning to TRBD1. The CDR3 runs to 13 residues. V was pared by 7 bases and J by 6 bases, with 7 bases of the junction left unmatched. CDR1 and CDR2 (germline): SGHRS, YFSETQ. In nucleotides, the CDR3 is TGCGCCAGCCGGCCCCGGGACAGGGATGGCTACACCTTC. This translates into CASRPRDRDGYTF.

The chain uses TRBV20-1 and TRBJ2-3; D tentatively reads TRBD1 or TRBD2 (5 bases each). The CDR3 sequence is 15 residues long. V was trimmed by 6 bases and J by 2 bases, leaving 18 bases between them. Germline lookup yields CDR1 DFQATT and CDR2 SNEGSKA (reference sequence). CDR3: CSASHEGSVTDTQYF. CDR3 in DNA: TGCAGTGCCAGCCATGAGGGGTCCGTCACAGATACGCAGTATTTT.

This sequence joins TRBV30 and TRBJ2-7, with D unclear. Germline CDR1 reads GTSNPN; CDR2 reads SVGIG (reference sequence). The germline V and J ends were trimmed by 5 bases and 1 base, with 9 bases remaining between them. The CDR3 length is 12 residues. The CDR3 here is CAWRSSSYEQYF. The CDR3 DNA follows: TGTGCCTGGCGTAGCAGTTCCTACGAGCAGTACTTC.

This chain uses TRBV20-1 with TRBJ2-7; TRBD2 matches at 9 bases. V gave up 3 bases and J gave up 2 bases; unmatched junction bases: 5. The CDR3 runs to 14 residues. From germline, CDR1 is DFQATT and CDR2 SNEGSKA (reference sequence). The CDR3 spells CSARLAGSTYEQYF. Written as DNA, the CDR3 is TGCAGTGCTAGGCTAGCGGGGAGTACCTACGAGCAGTACTTC.

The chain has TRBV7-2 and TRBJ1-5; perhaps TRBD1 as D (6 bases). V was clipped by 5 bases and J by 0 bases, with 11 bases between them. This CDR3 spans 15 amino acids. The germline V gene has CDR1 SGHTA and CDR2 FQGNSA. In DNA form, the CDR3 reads TGTGCCAGCAGCCCAGGACAGTCTAGCAATCAGCCCCAGCATTTT. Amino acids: CASSPGQSSNQPQHF.

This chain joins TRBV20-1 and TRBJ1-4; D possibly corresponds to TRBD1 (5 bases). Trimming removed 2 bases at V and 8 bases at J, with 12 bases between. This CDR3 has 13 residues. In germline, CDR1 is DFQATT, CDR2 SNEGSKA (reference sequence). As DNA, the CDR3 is TGCAGTGCTAGAACAGGCAGTTGGGAAAAACTGTTTTTT. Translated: CSARTGSWEKLFF.

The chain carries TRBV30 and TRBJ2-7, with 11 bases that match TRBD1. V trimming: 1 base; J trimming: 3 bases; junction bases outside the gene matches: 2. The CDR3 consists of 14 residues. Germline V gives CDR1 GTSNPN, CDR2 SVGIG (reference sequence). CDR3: CAWSGDRGVYEQYF. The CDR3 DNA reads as TGTGCCTGGAGTGGGGACAGGGGGGTCTACGAGCAGTACTTC.

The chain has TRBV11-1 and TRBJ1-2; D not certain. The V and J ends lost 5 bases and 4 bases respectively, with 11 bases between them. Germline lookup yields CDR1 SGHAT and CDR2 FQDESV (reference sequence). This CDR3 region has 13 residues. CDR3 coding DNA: TGTGCCAGCAGCCACGAGGTTGGCTATGGCTACACCTTC. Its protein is CASSHEVGYGYTF.

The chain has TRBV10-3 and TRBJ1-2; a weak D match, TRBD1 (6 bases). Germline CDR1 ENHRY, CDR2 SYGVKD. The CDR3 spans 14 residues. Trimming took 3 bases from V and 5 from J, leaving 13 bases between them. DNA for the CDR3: TGTGCCATCAGTGAAGCCAGGGACATATATGGCTACACCTTC. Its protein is CAISEARDIYGYTF.

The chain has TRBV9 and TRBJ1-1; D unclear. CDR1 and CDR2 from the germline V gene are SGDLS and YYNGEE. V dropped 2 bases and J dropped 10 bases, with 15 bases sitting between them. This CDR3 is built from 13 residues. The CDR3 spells CASSVMLGSGAFF. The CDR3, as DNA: TGTGCCAGCAGCGTCATGCTGGGCTCCGGAGCTTTCTTT.